Sequencing of this T cell receptor (beta chain) was carried out in a study of beta chain features in type 1 diabetes. Study details: The patient and healthy donor groups were comparable for age, gender and cell yields. Study findings and constraints: When Type 1 diabetes patients were examined, their TCRB CDR3s proved moderately but significantly shorter in all four CD4+ subsets. At VDJ recombination sites, type 1 diabetes patients had fewer insertions and more deleted nucleotides.

The entirety of the isolated RNA underwent reverse transcription, so expressed TCRB transcripts were sequenced. Measured with immunoSEQ multiplex PCR; TCRdb has only the in-frame clones, and not every one. The data contain fewer than 350,000 clones, about 15% of them singletons. Of note for this clone: Its matching antigen is unknown.

The germline V gene encodes CDR1 LNHDA and CDR2 SQIVND (reference sequence). This CDR3 spans 14 amino acids. V was clipped by 7 bases and J by 5 bases, with 14 bases between them. The receptor was derived from a man aged 18 to 30 with type 1 diabetes. The rearrangement links TRBV19 to TRBJ1-4; possible D gene TRBD1, 5 bases. The sample comprised naive CD4+ T cells from blood. Here the CDR3 reads CASTASQGNEKLFF. The CDR3 nucleotides are TGTGCCAGTACTGCGTCCCAGGGAAATGAAAAACTGTTTTTT.